The 25 T cell receptor beta chains below come from one sample, sequenced in a study of shared clonotypes between healthy human individuals (dated by TCRdb to the early 2020s). Library preparation was by the immunoSEQ multiplex PCR assay. The clones in this table, taken by TCRdb from immuneACCESS, are in-frame only. Not every clone is retained; where verified, under half of the shortfall comes from an unresolved V gene, and the cause of the rest is unknown. Across this sample there are under 2,500,000 clones, with approximately 95% seen only once. Around 0.13% of the sample goes to the ten largest clones. The sequenced sample was naive CD4+ T cells sorted from blood. The cell subset or site label, read with the paper, signifies: CD45RA+ positively selected. The source of these receptors is a man aged 18 to 30 in good health.

CDR3 residues: CASSHAETQYF. The CDR3 nucleotides read TGTGCCAGCAGCCATGCAGAGACCCAGTACTTC. V gene TRBV14 combines with J gene TRBJ2-5; D is unclear. The ends were cut back, 3 bases at V and 4 bases at J, with 3 bases in the middle. This CDR3 contains 11 residues. Germline loops: CDR1 SGHDN, CDR2 FVKESK.

The rearrangement joins TRBV27 to TRBJ2-7, with 9 nucleotides matching TRBD2. Trimming cost V 2 bases and J 1 base; bases outside gene matches: 3. The CDR3 is 15 residues long. CDR1 is MNHEY, CDR2 SMNVEV, per germline (reference sequence). The CDR3 protein is CASSLATSGSYEQYF. The CDR3 DNA is TGTGCCAGCAGTTTAGCGACTAGCGGTTCCTACGAGCAGTACTTC.

This sequence joins TRBV2 and TRBJ2-5, with 7 bases fitting TRBD2. With 5 bases clipped from V and 4 bases from J, the junction kept 10 bases outside the gene matches. The germline gives CDR1 SNHLY, CDR2 FYNNEI. The CDR3 is 15 residues long. The CDR3 bases are TGTGCCAGCAGTTACCCCCCGCGGGGGTCAGAGACCCAGTACTTC. Its protein is CASSYPPRGSETQYF.

The chain recombines TRBV11-2 with TRBJ2-7; TRBD2 aligns across 7 bases. V was clipped by 8 bases and J by 2 bases; unmatched bases: 6. The CDR3 sequence is 13 residues long. In germline, CDR1 is SGHAT, CDR2 FQNNGV. The CDR3 sequence is CASGVAGAYEQYF. CDR3 nucleotide sequence: TGTGCCAGCGGGGTAGCGGGCGCCTACGAGCAGTACTTC.

The chain couples TRBV18 to TRBJ2-5; the D gene is possibly TRBD2 (6 bases). V was clipped by 2 bases and J by 2 bases, with 12 bases between them. Germline loops: CDR1 KGHSH, CDR2 LQKENI. The CDR3 sequence is 15 residues long. The CDR3 loop is CASSPEEGLQETQYF. Here the CDR3 DNA reads TGTGCCAGCTCACCAGAGGAGGGCCTTCAAGAGACCCAGTACTTC.

V is TRBV7-3 and J is TRBJ2-2; TRBD2 agrees at 9 bases. The length of the CDR3 is 19 residues. CDR1 and CDR2 from the germline V gene are SGHTA and FQGTGA. Germline trimming cut 1 base from V and 4 bases from J; bases unmatched to any gene: 13. The CDR3 coding sequence is TGTGCCAGCAGCTTAAGTTCGGCTAGCGGGGTACAGAGCACCGGGGAGCTGTTTTTT. Translating gives CASSLSSASGVQSTGELFF. Using reference TRBV7-3 and TRBJ2-2 for the parts outside the CDR3, the full variable domain is GAGVSQTPSNKVTEKGKYVELRCDPISGHTALYWYRQSLGQGPEFLIYFQGTGAADDSGLPNDRFFAVRPEGSVSTLKIQRTERGDSAVYLCASSLSSASGVQSTGELFFGEGSRLTVL.

The J gene is TRBJ1-2, the V gene TRBV7-8; the D is unclear. CDR1 is SGHVS, CDR2 FQNEAQ, per germline. V was shortened by 3 bases and J by 6 bases, with 14 bases between the two germline ends. The CDR3 extends over 14 amino acids. The CDR3 coding sequence is TGTGCCAGCAGCTTGATGGTCCCCCGGGATGGCTACACCTTC. It yields the protein CASSLMVPRDGYTF.

The chain joins TRBV7-2 to TRBJ2-3; no clear D gene. In germline, CDR1 is SGHTA, CDR2 FQGNSA. The CDR3 totals 14 residues. The V end was cut by 5 bases, the J end by 0 bases, with 9 bases between. The CDR3 spells CASSTQRSTDTQYF. As DNA, the CDR3 is TGTGCCAGCAGCACACAGAGGAGCACAGATACGCAGTATTTT.

The rearrangement uses TRBV28 and TRBJ1-2, with D maybe TRBD1 (5 bases). In germline, CDR1 is MDHEN, CDR2 SYDVKM. Trimming removed 6 bases at V and 6 bases at J, with 17 bases between. The CDR3 contains 14 residues. The CDR3 DNA sequence: TGTGCCAGCAGACAAGCCAGGGTTTTGCATGGCTACACCTTC. Its translation: CASRQARVLHGYTF.

J is TRBJ1-2 and V is TRBV10-3; D call uncertain. This CDR3 is built from 15 residues. V lost 0 bases and J lost 3, with 11 bases in between. CDR1 is ENHRY, CDR2 SYGVKD, per germline. The CDR3 loop reads CAISESAGLDYGYTF. The DNA for the CDR3 is TGTGCCATCAGTGAGTCCGCCGGTTTAGACTATGGCTACACCTTC.

CDR3 protein: CASSLRKDPSSYNSPLHF. CDR3 sequence (DNA): TGCGCCAGCAGCTTACGAAAAGACCCGAGCTCCTATAATTCACCCCTCCACTTT. The chain couples TRBV5-1 to TRBJ1-6, with D unclear. Trimming removed 2 bases from V and 0 bases from J, with 15 bases in between. This CDR3 has 18 amino acids. From germline, CDR1 is SGHRS and CDR2 YFSETQ.

V gene TRBV5-1 combines with J gene TRBJ1-3; a weak D match, TRBD1 (5 bases). Trimming removed 3 bases at V and 0 bases at J, with 7 bases between. This CDR3 comprises 14 residues. Germline V gives CDR1 SGHRS, CDR2 YFSETQ. For the CDR3, the DNA is TGCGCCAGCAGCTCAGGGATCTCTGGAAACACCATATATTTT. This translates into CASSSGISGNTIYF. Full variable domain (rest looked up from reference TRBV5-1 and TRBJ1-3): KAGVTQTPRYLIKTRGQQVTLSCSPISGHRSVSWYQQTPGQGLQFLFEYFSETQRNKGNFPGRFSGRQFSNSRSEMNVSTLELGDSALYLCASSSGISGNTIYFGEGSWLTVV.

The J gene is TRBJ1-1, the V gene TRBV2, with D uncertain. V lost 5 bases and J 4 bases, leaving 17 bases between the germline ends. CDR3 length equals 15 residues. CDR1 and CDR2 (germline): SNHLY, FYNNEI. The CDR3 region is CASSQLSGVPTEAFF. The CDR3 DNA follows: TGTGCCAGCAGTCAACTCTCCGGGGTCCCCACTGAAGCTTTCTTT.

The J gene is TRBJ1-6, the V gene TRBV30, with D perhaps matching TRBD1 (5 bases). CDR1 is GTSNPN and CDR2 is SVGIG in the germline V gene (reference sequence). This CDR3 has 13 residues. V was clipped by 2 bases and J by 10 bases, with 12 bases between them. The CDR3 DNA reads TGTGCCTGGAGTAGTCAGGGAAGGTCACCCCTCCACTTT. It is translated as CAWSSQGRSPLHF.

The CDR3 is CASNEQGEYTGELFF. CDR3 nucleotides: TGTGCCAGCAACGAACAGGGGGAGTACACCGGGGAGCTGTTTTTT. The chain joins TRBV5-6 to TRBJ2-2, with 8 bases lining up with TRBD1. This CDR3 region has 15 residues. J was trimmed by 3 bases and V by 6 bases; bases with no gene match: 7. The germline V gene encodes CDR1 SGHDT and CDR2 YYEEEE.

This clone was detected only once. The sample contains more than one DNA sequence encoding this CDR3. The chain links TRBV7-9 to TRBJ2-5, with D maybe TRBD2 (5 bases). Germline assignment: CDR1 SEHNR and CDR2 FQNEAQ (reference sequence). The V gene lost 0 bases and the J gene lost 4 bases, with 6 bases spanning the gap. The CDR3 runs to 13 residues. For the CDR3, the DNA is TGTGCCAGCAGCTTAGCCGGGGTAGAGACCCAGTACTTC. Translation: CASSLAGVETQYF.

V and J are TRBV7-2 and TRBJ2-1; perhaps TRBD1 as D (6 bases). The CDR3 loop spans 16 amino acids. The germline V and J ends were trimmed by 7 bases and 10 bases, with 26 bases remaining between them. CDR1 and CDR2 from the germline V gene are SGHTA and FQGNSA. The CDR3 loop is CASIKPVDRSLGEQFF. As DNA, the CDR3 is TGTGCCAGCATCAAGCCCGTTGACAGGAGCCTCGGAGAGCAGTTCTTC. The full variable domain, its missing parts supplied by reference TRBV7-2 and TRBJ2-1, is GAGVSQSPSNKVTEKGKDVELRCDPISGHTALYWYRQSLGQGLEFLIYFQGNSAPDKSGLPSDRFSAERTGGSVSTLTIQRTQQEDSAVYLCASIKPVDRSLGEQFFGPGTRLTVL.

With respect to this clone: Other nucleotide sequences from this sample produce the same CDR3. The chain has TRBV28 and TRBJ1-4; D is uncertain. Trimming left V 6 bases short and J 5 bases short, with 4 bases between. The germline V gene has CDR1 MDHEN and CDR2 SYDVKM. The length of the CDR3 is 11 residues. The CDR3 loop reads CASSVNEKLFF. The CDR3 DNA reads TGTGCCAGCAGCGTCAATGAAAAACTGTTTTTT.

The chain recombines TRBV28 with TRBJ1-1, with D hard to call. V shed 8 bases and J shed 1 base, with 14 bases lying between them. CDR1 is MDHEN and CDR2 is SYDVKM in the germline V gene. The CDR3 has 14 amino acids. This CDR3 reads CASARATPNTEAFF. The DNA of the CDR3 is TGTGCCAGCGCGCGGGCGACACCGAACACTGAAGCTTTCTTT.

The chain employs TRBV10-2 and TRBJ2-5, with TRBD1 matching 8 bases. Germline CDR1 and CDR2: WSHSY and SAAADI. With 7 bases clipped from V and 7 bases from J, the junction kept 11 bases outside the gene matches. This CDR3 is 14 amino acids long. CDR3 sequence reads: CASNTGGKARTQYF. CDR3 DNA sequence: TGCGCCAGCAATACAGGGGGGAAGGCAAGGACCCAGTACTTC.

The gene calls are TRBV6-5 and TRBJ2-6; D may be TRBD1 or TRBD2 (5 bases each). CDR1 and CDR2 (germline): MNHEY, SVGAGI. The CDR3 runs to 15 residues. V was pared by 7 bases and J by 0 bases, with 10 bases between. As DNA, the CDR3 is TGTGCCAGCACGAGGGACCCCTCTGGGGCCAACGTCCTGACTTTC. Amino acid sequence: CASTRDPSGANVLTF.

The rearrangement links TRBV6-5 to TRBJ1-2; 7 bases are shared with TRBD1. Looked up from germline, CDR1 is MNHEY and CDR2 is SVGAGI. The trim removed 6 bases at V and 12 bases at J, leaving 16 bases unmatched. CDR3 length: 14 residues. CDR3 sequence (DNA): TGTGCCAGCAGATACACCGGGACAGCTTTAGAAAACACCTTC. Its translation: CASRYTGTALENTF.

The CDR3 loop reads CASPESPGRYGYTF. The DNA for the CDR3 is TGTGCCAGCCCCGAATCCCCGGGACGGTATGGCTACACCTTC. V and J are TRBV7-9 and TRBJ1-2; possibly TRBD1 for D (5 bases). The germline gives CDR1 SEHNR, CDR2 FQNEAQ (reference sequence). There are 14 residues in the CDR3. The germline V and J ends were trimmed by 8 bases and 5 bases, with 18 bases remaining between them. Using reference TRBV7-9 and TRBJ1-2 for the parts outside the CDR3, the full variable domain is DTGVSQNPRHKITKRGQNVTFRCDPISEHNRLYWYRQTLGQGPEFLTYFQNEAQLEKSRLLSDRFSAERPKGSFSTLEIQRTEQGDSAMYLCASPESPGRYGYTFGSGTRLTVV.

V is TRBV5-6 and J is TRBJ2-3, with 9 bases lining up with TRBD1. Trimming cost V 2 bases and J 5 bases; bases outside gene matches: 15. The germline gives CDR1 SGHDT, CDR2 YYEEEE. The CDR3 runs to 18 residues. CDR3 sequence: CASSLETGGPPGVDTQYF. Written as DNA, the CDR3 is TGTGCCAGCAGCTTAGAGACAGGGGGGCCACCTGGTGTAGATACGCAGTATTTT.

The CDR3 spells CASTLGPSGELFF. The DNA of the CDR3 is TGTGCCAGCACCCTCGGCCCAAGCGGGGAGCTGTTTTTT. J is TRBJ2-2 and V is TRBV11-2; the D is unclear. Germline V gives CDR1 SGHAT, CDR2 FQNNGV. The ends were cut back, 7 bases at V and 7 bases at J, with 13 bases in the middle. The CDR3 is made up of 13 amino acids. Drawing the rest from reference TRBV11-2 and TRBJ2-2, the complete variable domain is EAGVAQSPRYKIIEKRQSVAFWCNPISGHATLYWYQQILGQGPKLLIQFQNNGVVDDSQLPKDRFSAERLKGVDSTLKIQPAKLEDSAVYLCASTLGPSGELFFGEGSRLTVL.